This TCR beta chain is from a study of blood T cell repertoires in COVID-19. About the research overall: Whether acute or convalescent, the COVID-19 samples came from the United States, Italy and Spain. The cDNA or gDNA used as material had been derived from T cells, B-cell-depleted T cells, or PBMCs.

In the authors' workflow: From reference gene primer amplification, estimates of nucleated cell counts were derived. Assay: immunoSEQ multiplex PCR; the TCRdb copy retains only in-frame clones and omits some. V and J calls and clone size come straight from that table; D and trimming were deduced from the DNA. The data hold over 90,000 clones, with approximately 78% observed a single time. Germline CDR1 reads WNHNN; CDR2 reads SYGVQD (reference sequence). Trimming cost V 3 bases and J 6 bases, with 17 bases left between them. CDR3 size: 15 residues. Sequenced: peripheral blood. The V and J genes are TRBV10-1 and TRBJ1-1; TRBD1 is a possible D gene (6 bases). The sequence was obtained from a man aged 50 or older with active or convalescent COVID-19. CDR3 nucleotide sequence: TGCGCCAGCAGTGAACACAGGGCGGGTATACCTGAAGCTTTCTTT. Its translation: CASSEHRAGIPEAFF.